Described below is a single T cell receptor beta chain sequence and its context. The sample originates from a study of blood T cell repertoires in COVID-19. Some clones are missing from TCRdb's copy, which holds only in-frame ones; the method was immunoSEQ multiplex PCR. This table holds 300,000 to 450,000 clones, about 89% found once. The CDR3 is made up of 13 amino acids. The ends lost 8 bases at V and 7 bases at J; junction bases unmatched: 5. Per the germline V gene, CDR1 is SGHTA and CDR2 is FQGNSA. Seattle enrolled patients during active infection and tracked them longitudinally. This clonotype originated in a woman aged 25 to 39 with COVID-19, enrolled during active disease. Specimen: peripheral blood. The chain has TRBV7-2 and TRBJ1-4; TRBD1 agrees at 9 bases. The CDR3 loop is CASSETGGEKLFF. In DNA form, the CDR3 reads TGTGCCAGCTCAGAGACAGGGGGTGAAAAACTGTTTTTT.